The 7 T cell receptor beta chains below all came from one sample that was sequenced in a study of a mutant IDH1 vaccine in newly diagnosed glioma. The time point is: week 35, safety follow-up. The vaccine gave 300 ug of a 20-mer mutant IDH1 peptide subcutaneously per dose. Sequenced by immunoSEQ multiplex PCR; TCRdb stores in-frame clones only, minus some. The table lists some 61,000 clones, more than 70% of them singletons. No antigen has been identified for these receptors. The input for sequencing was PBMCs, taken from a glioma patient whose treatment included an IDH1 peptide vaccine. The receptor source for this set is a man between 18 and 29 years old with glioma.

The gene calls are TRBV7-9 and TRBJ1-1; weak D call: TRBD1 (6 bases). The V gene's germline CDR1 is SEHNR and CDR2 FQNEAQ (reference sequence). The V end was cut by 4 bases, the J end by 7 bases, with 16 bases between. The CDR3 totals 14 residues. The CDR3 loop is CASSCPDSQVEAFF. CDR3 nucleotide sequence: TGTGCCAGCAGCTGCCCGGACAGCCAAGTTGAAGCTTTCTTT.

V gene TRBV19 combines with J gene TRBJ1-2; perhaps TRBD1 as D (6 bases). Trimming cost V 1 base and J 8 bases, with 17 bases left between them. CDR1 is LNHDA, CDR2 SQIVND, per germline (reference sequence). CDR3 size: 15 residues. The CDR3 region has the DNA TGTGCCAGTAGTATAGGCAGTCGGGGGGCGTCGGGCTACACCTTC. This encodes CASSIGSRGASGYTF.

This clone occurred once. The gene calls are TRBV10-3 and TRBJ2-1; 9 bases match TRBD2. Germline trimming cut 2 bases from V and 7 bases from J; bases unmatched to any gene: 3. This CDR3 comprises 14 residues. Germline CDR1 reads ENHRY; CDR2 reads SYGVKD. CDR3 residues: CAISEAGGRNEQFF. The CDR3 DNA sequence: TGTGCCATCAGTGAGGCGGGAGGGAGAAATGAGCAGTTCTTC.

The chain recombines TRBV5-1 with TRBJ1-3, with D unclear. The germline CDR1 and CDR2 sequences are SGHRS and YFSETQ. V was cut by 1 base and J by 2 bases, with 4 bases left in between. The CDR3 is made up of 13 amino acids. The CDR3 sequence: CASSLIPGNTIYF. Here the CDR3 DNA reads TGCGCCAGCAGCTTGATACCTGGAAACACCATATATTTT.

The chain employs TRBV5-1 and TRBJ2-2; D ambiguous. Germline CDR1 SGHRS, CDR2 YFSETQ. V lost 2 bases to trimming and J lost 3 bases, with 11 bases between them. The CDR3 runs to 15 residues. Written as DNA, the CDR3 is TGCGCCAGCAGCTTCCTAGAAGGTCACACCGGGGAGCTGTTTTTT. It codes for CASSFLEGHTGELFF.

The chain links TRBV27 to TRBJ2-2, with a weak D call TRBD2 (6 bases). V dropped 5 bases and J dropped 5 bases, with 15 bases sitting between them. The CDR3 consists of 15 residues. Germline V CDR1 and CDR2: MNHEY, SMNVEV (reference sequence). The CDR3 region has the DNA TGTGCCAGCAGTCAGTGGGGAGGAGGGACCGGGGAGCTGTTTTTT. It encodes CASSQWGGGTGELFF.

The chain joins TRBV7-9 to TRBJ1-1; D perhaps matches TRBD1 (5 bases). CDR1 and CDR2 (germline): SEHNR, FQNEAQ (reference sequence). Trimming shortened V by 5 bases and J by 5 bases, and 15 bases separated the two germline ends. The CDR3 sequence is 14 residues long. The CDR3 protein is CASSRATSGTEAFF. In DNA form, the CDR3 reads TGTGCCAGCAGCCGGGCTACTTCAGGGACTGAAGCTTTCTTT. The variable domain in full, completed from reference TRBV7-9 and TRBJ1-1, reads DTGVSQNPRHKITKRGQNVTFRCDPISEHNRLYWYRQTLGQGPEFLTYFQNEAQLEKSRLLSDRFSAERPKGSFSTLEIQRTEQGDSAMYLCASSRATSGTEAFFGQGTRLTVV.